The T cell receptor (beta chain) described here comes from a study of CD8 T cells in ankylosing spondylitis. Study conclusions and caveats: Some of the motif variants had earlier been found in reactive arthritis patients' fluid and blood. The authors reported significant enrichment of disease-linked clones in matched ankylosing spondylitis synovial fluid. Ankylosing spondylitis blood seemed to carry a telltale TCR beta motif made of fewer than ten highly homologous variants. Disease-linked clones bore a CD8+ phenotype and were relatively rare in peripheral blood.

Details on this clonotype: The antigen is not known.

The authors made TCR beta libraries by quantitative 5'-RACE with molecular barcodes. TCRdb independently ran MiXCR on the 5' RACE reads; one entry per CDR3 protein. This sample yields some 840,000 distinct CDR3 sequences, of which roughly 12% are seen a single time; 0.51% belongs to the top ten. CDR3 size: 17 residues. Germline lookup yields CDR1 SGHKS and CDR2 YYEKEE (reference sequence). With 4 bases removed from V and 0 bases from J, the gap between germline ends came to 17 bases. The source is a male donor with ankylosing spondylitis. This sequence joins TRBV5-5 and TRBJ2-1, with D possibly called TRBD1 or TRBD2 (5 bases each). Sequencing used blood, either unsorted or a sorted T cell fraction (not recorded which). The CDR3 nucleotides are TGTGCCAGCAGCCCAACTGGGACGTCGAGCTCCTACAATGAGCAGTTCTTC. Its translation is CASSPTGTSSSYNEQFF.